The clone carrying this TCR beta chain was counted ten times or more. CDR3-region Arm-PCR and iRepertoire HTBI primers produced the TCR beta libraries. TCRdb reprocessed the multiplex PCR reads via MiXCR and lists one record per CDR3 protein. The sample includes about 420,000 distinct CDR3 sequences, roughly 15% of them seen just once. The CDR3 extends over 14 amino acids. The ends lost 4 bases at V and 8 bases at J; junction bases unmatched: 5. Germline V gene lookup returns CDR1 MNHEY and CDR2 SMNVEV (reference sequence). Documented time point: newly diagnosed GD, antithyroid drugs for less than 3 months. PBMCs were the source of the RNA used for TCR sequencing. Into tubes containing EDTA, approximately 9 milliliters of peripheral blood were drawn. The source of the sample is a study of regulatory T cells in long-lasting Graves disease. This sample was also put to use in a study of T cells in Graves' hyperthyroidism and ophthalmopathy. That paper adds: Uncontrolled infection, other autoimmune disease, pregnancy or lactation barred patients from enrollment.

The source material was peripheral blood mononuclear cells (PBMCs), sampled at new diagnosis, from a patient treated with antithyroid drugs. This chain connects TRBV27 to TRBJ2-1; 10 nucleotides agree with TRBD2. This TCR was recovered from a woman aged 18-29 years with Graves disease. CDR3 bases: TGTGCCAGCAGTTGGCTAGCGGGAGCTGATGAGCAGTTCTTC. Translated: CASSWLAGADEQFF.